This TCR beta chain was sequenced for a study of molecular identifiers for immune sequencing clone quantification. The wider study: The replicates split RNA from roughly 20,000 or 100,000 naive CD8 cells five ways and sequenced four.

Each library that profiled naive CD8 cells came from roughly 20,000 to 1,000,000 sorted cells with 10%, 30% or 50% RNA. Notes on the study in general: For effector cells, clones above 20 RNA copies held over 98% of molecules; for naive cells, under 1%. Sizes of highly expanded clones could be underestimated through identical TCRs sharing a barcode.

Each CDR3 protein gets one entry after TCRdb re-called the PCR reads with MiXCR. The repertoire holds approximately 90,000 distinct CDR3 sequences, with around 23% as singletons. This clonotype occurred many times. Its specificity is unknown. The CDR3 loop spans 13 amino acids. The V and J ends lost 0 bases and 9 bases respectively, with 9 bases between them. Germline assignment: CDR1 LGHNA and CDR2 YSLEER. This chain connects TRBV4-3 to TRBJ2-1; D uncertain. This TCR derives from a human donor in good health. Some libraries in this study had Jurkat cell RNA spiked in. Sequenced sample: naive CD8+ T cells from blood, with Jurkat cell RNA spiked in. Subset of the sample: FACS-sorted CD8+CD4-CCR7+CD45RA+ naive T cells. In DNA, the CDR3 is TGCGCCAGCAGCCAAGATGTACAGTTTGAGCAGTTCTTC. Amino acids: CASSQDVQFEQFF.